This T cell receptor (beta chain) was recovered during a study of cytomegalovirus exposure and HLA in healthy donors. PCR amplification relied on 60 Vbeta primers (plus 13 Jbeta primers). TCRdb's copy holds only in-frame clones and misses some; the assay was immunoSEQ multiplex PCR. The data show approximately 89,000 clones, approximately 81% seen once. CDR1 and CDR2 from the germline V gene are ENHRY and SYGVKD. The CDR3 runs to 12 residues. V shed 4 bases and J shed 5 bases, with 8 bases lying between them. The rearrangement links TRBV10-3 to TRBJ1-2, with D unresolved. Sequencing was done on a sample of PBMCs. This sequence originates from a man aged 40-55 years in good health and CMV-seropositive. The CDR3 loop reads CAISGSAYGYTF. In nucleotides, the CDR3 is TGTGCCATCAGTGGGTCAGCTTATGGCTACACCTTC.